This T cell receptor (beta chain) was identified in a study of blood T cell repertoires in COVID-19. The CDR3 is 14 residues long. V was pared by 8 bases and J by 4 bases, with 17 bases between. From germline, CDR1 is SGHTA and CDR2 FQGNSA. Method: immunoSEQ multiplex PCR; TCRdb's copy keeps in-frame clones and lacks some. The sample includes some 130,000 clones, about 87% of them seen just once. The chain joins TRBV7-2 to TRBJ1-2; D is unclear. The material sequenced was peripheral blood. The sequence was obtained from a human donor in a cohort sampled during active COVID-19. Here the CDR3 reads CASSHAGDIYGYTF. CDR3 sequence (DNA): TGTGCCAGCTCCCATGCGGGCGACATCTATGGCTACACCTTC.